The 25 T cell receptor beta chains given below trace back to one sample, sequenced in a study of blood T cell repertoires in COVID-19. Only in-frame clones appear in the TCRdb table, and some are missing; sequencing was by immunoSEQ multiplex PCR. The sample has 150,000 to 200,000 clones, approximately 88% seen once. Material: peripheral blood. Receptors were obtained from a woman aged 25-40 years with acute or convalescent COVID-19.

The rearrangement joins TRBV28 to TRBJ2-1; no definite D call. Trimming took 4 bases from V and 4 from J, leaving 17 bases between them. Germline CDR1 reads MDHEN; CDR2 reads SYDVKM. This CDR3 region has 16 residues. CDR3 sequence (DNA): TGTGCCAGCAGTTCCCCCGCCGCGGCGAAATACAATGAGCAGTTCTTC. Translation gives CASSSPAAAKYNEQFF.

The chain joins TRBV15 to TRBJ1-5; D not certain. V lost 0 bases to trimming and J lost 0 bases, with 3 bases between them. The germline V gene encodes CDR1 LNHNV and CDR2 YYDKDF (reference sequence). The CDR3 length is 14 residues. The DNA for the CDR3 is TGTGCCACCAGCAGAGATCGTAGCAATCAGCCCCAGCATTTT. This translates into CATSRDRSNQPQHF.

V and J are TRBV6-5 and TRBJ1-2, with D unclear. Germline values: CDR1 MNHEY, CDR2 SVGAGI. V lost 2 bases and J lost 8, with 12 bases in between. CDR3 length equals 13 residues. CDR3 in DNA: TGTGCCAGCAGTTACGGGCAATCCAGCGGCTACACCTTC. Its protein is CASSYGQSSGYTF.

The gene calls are TRBV11-2 and TRBJ2-7; no clear D gene. The CDR3 totals 13 residues. Germline CDR1 is SGHAT and CDR2 is FQNNGV. The germline V and J ends were trimmed by 4 bases and 0 bases, with 7 bases remaining between them. The CDR3 sequence: CASSSSGSYEQYF. The DNA of the CDR3 is TGTGCCAGCAGCTCCTCCGGCTCCTACGAGCAGTACTTC.

The chain recombines TRBV19 with TRBJ2-2; weak D call: TRBD1 (6 bases). Deletions cut 4 bases from V and 4 bases from J, with 10 bases between. This CDR3 contains 14 residues. The germline CDR1 and CDR2 sequences are LNHDA and SQIVND (reference sequence). CDR3 sequence: CASSTDRTTGELFF. The CDR3 DNA reads TGTGCCAGTAGTACCGACAGGACCACCGGGGAGCTGTTTTTT. The variable domain in full, with the rest retrieved from reference TRBV19 and TRBJ2-2, is DGGITQSPKYLFRKEGQNVTLSCEQNLNHDAMYWYRQDPGQGLRLIYYSQIVNDFQKGDIAEGYSVSREKKESFPLTVTSAQKNPTAFYLCASSTDRTTGELFFGEGSRLTVL.

On this clone itself: At the DNA level, this CDR3 is encoded by other sequences in the same sample as well. J is TRBJ1-5 and V is TRBV28; tentative D call: TRBD1 (5 bases). CDR1 and CDR2 (germline): MDHEN, SYDVKM. The CDR3 has 14 amino acids. With 6 bases removed from V and 0 bases from J, the gap between germline ends came to 9 bases. CDR3 sequence (DNA): TGTGCCAGCAGCCTAACAGGTAGCAATCAGCCCCAGCATTTT. Translation gives CASSLTGSNQPQHF.

CDR3 in amino acids: CASSHADGRGETQYF. CDR3 in DNA: TGCGCCAGCAGCCACGCTGACGGGAGGGGAGAGACCCAGTACTTC. The rearrangement uses TRBV5-1 and TRBJ2-5, with TRBD2 matching over 8 bases. Germline V CDR1 and CDR2: SGHRS, YFSETQ. This CDR3 contains 15 residues. After removal of 4 bases from V and 4 bases from J, the junction contained 9 bases not matched to a gene. Together with reference TRBV5-1 and TRBJ2-5, the CDR3 gives the full variable domain: KAGVTQTPRYLIKTRGQQVTLSCSPISGHRSVSWYQQTPGQGLQFLFEYFSETQRNKGNFPGRFSGRQFSNSRSEMNVSTLELGDSALYLCASSHADGRGETQYFGPGTRLLVL.

The V gene is TRBV15, the J gene TRBJ2-1, with 7 bases fitting TRBD2. This CDR3 has 14 residues. Per germline, CDR1 LNHNV and CDR2 YYDKDF (reference sequence). The J segment lost 8 bases and the V segment lost 1 base, leaving 5 bases of the junction unmatched. CDR3 loop: CATSRARTRDEQFF. CDR3 sequence (DNA): TGTGCCACCAGCAGAGCACGGACTAGGGATGAGCAGTTCTTC.

The CDR3 DNA follows: TGTGCCAGCGGTGGGACTATCAGCACAGATACGCAGTATTTT. Its protein is CASGGTISTDTQYF. V is TRBV11-2 and J is TRBJ2-3; 7 bases map to TRBD2. The CDR3 sequence is 14 residues long. V dropped 8 bases and J dropped 0; count of bases not matched to a gene: 5. The V gene's germline CDR1 is SGHAT and CDR2 FQNNGV.

This chain connects TRBV20-1 to TRBJ2-1; TRBD2 agrees at 10 bases. After removal of 3 bases from V and 7 bases from J, the junction contained 6 bases not matched to a gene. This CDR3 region has 14 residues. Per the germline V gene, CDR1 is DFQATT and CDR2 is SNEGSKA (reference sequence). The DNA for the CDR3 is TGCAGTGCTAGTAAGCGGGAGGGCCTGAATGAGCAGTTCTTC. Protein product: CSASKREGLNEQFF.

V gene TRBV28 combines with J gene TRBJ2-7; a possible D gene is TRBD2 (5 bases). Trimming left V 6 bases short and J 3 bases short, with 9 bases between. Germline V gene data show CDR1 as MDHEN and CDR2 as SYDVKM. CDR3 length equals 12 residues. The CDR3: CASSSTIYEQYF. CDR3 nucleotide sequence: TGTGCCAGCAGCTCGACTATCTACGAGCAGTACTTC.

The rearrangement uses TRBV7-8 and TRBJ2-7, with no clear D. The CDR3 loop spans 14 amino acids. Germline loops: CDR1 SGHVS, CDR2 FQNEAQ. V dropped 3 bases and J dropped 2 bases, with 11 bases sitting between them. The CDR3 nucleotides are TGTGCCAGCAGCTTGCAGCTAGGTCCCTACGAGCAGTACTTC. Protein sequence: CASSLQLGPYEQYF.

This chain uses TRBV18 with TRBJ1-6, with 9 positions matching TRBD1. Germline V lookup: CDR1 KGHSH, CDR2 LQKENI. Germline trimming cut 6 bases from V and 5 bases from J; bases unmatched to any gene: 5. The CDR3 length is 15 residues. CDR3 nucleotides: TGTGCCAGCTCTGGACAGGGGCGTGATAATTCACCCCTCCACTTT. Amino acids: CASSGQGRDNSPLHF.

This clone was seen only a few times. The chain has TRBV15 and TRBJ2-5; D might be TRBD1 (5 bases). V was pared by 1 base and J by 5 bases, with 11 bases between. The CDR3 runs to 14 residues. Germline lookup yields CDR1 LNHNV and CDR2 YYDKDF (reference sequence). CDR3 DNA: TGTGCCACCAGCAGAGCACTAAAGGGGGAGACCCAGTACTTC. This encodes CATSRALKGETQYF.

The chain couples TRBV11-2 to TRBJ1-1, with a tentative D call TRBD1 (6 bases). The CDR3 is 13 residues long. Trimming stripped 4 bases from V and 6 bases from J, with 12 bases between. The germline CDR1 and CDR2 sequences are SGHAT and FQNNGV. The CDR3 nucleotides read TGTGCCAGCAGCTGGGACAAGGGGGCTGAAGCTTTCTTT. It specifies CASSWDKGAEAFF.

This rearrangement joins TRBV2 to TRBJ1-5; D not certain. The length of the CDR3 is 13 residues. From germline, CDR1 is SNHLY and CDR2 FYNNEI. Trimming removed 6 bases from V and 6 bases from J, with 12 bases in between. The CDR3 DNA reads as TGTGCCAGCAGATCCGGGGAGGTTCAGCCCCAGCATTTT. Encoded protein: CASRSGEVQPQHF.

For the CDR3, the DNA is TGTGCCAGCAGTTTGTCGACTCCCAATGAGCAGTTCTTC. It yields the protein CASSLSTPNEQFF. V gene TRBV27 combines with J gene TRBJ2-1; no definite D call. CDR1 and CDR2 from the germline V gene are MNHEY and SMNVEV (reference sequence). Trimming stripped 3 bases from V and 6 bases from J, with 9 bases between. The CDR3 sequence is 13 residues long.

The rearrangement joins TRBV2 to TRBJ1-5, with 7 bases identical to TRBD1. The CDR3 spans 15 residues. From germline, CDR1 is SNHLY and CDR2 FYNNEI. With 3 bases clipped from V and 6 bases from J, the junction kept 8 bases outside the gene matches. The CDR3 DNA is TGTGCCAGCAGTGATATGTCGGGACAGATTCAGCCCCAGCATTTT. Protein product: CASSDMSGQIQPQHF.

The chain links TRBV3-1 (or the pseudogene TRBV3-2) to TRBJ1-2; the D gene is possibly TRBD1 (5 bases). Germline lookup yields CDR1 LGHDT and CDR2 YNNKEL (reference sequence). The CDR3 is made up of 15 amino acids. V dropped 2 bases and J dropped 2 bases, with 12 bases sitting between them. CDR3 loop: CASSQFGEGNYGYTF. Written as DNA, the CDR3 is TGTGCCAGCAGCCAATTCGGGGAGGGGAACTATGGCTACACCTTC.

In this sample, this clone turned up a few times. The chain carries TRBV6-5 and TRBJ2-7; D is ambiguous. The CDR3 length is 12 residues. Trimming shortened V by 9 bases and J by 2 bases, and 11 bases separated the two germline ends. Germline CDR1 and CDR2: MNHEY and SVGAGI. CDR3 nucleotide sequence: TGTGCCAGTGCGGCCGGTACCTACGAGCAGTACTTC. Translation: CASAAGTYEQYF.

The chain has TRBV29-1 and TRBJ2-3; D possibly corresponds to TRBD2 (5 bases). Germline assignment: CDR1 SQVTM and CDR2 ANQGSEA. V was shortened by 6 bases and J by 8 bases, with 18 bases between the two germline ends. The CDR3 sequence is 13 residues long. CDR3 residues: CSVYTGSVGTQYF. The CDR3 DNA sequence: TGCAGCGTCTATACGGGGTCAGTGGGTACGCAGTATTTT.

This chain joins TRBV5-1 and TRBJ2-6; TRBD1 might be the D (5 bases). The CDR3 loop spans 16 amino acids. Germline V gene data show CDR1 as SGHRS and CDR2 as YFSETQ. Trimming shortened V by 0 bases and J by 0 bases, and 7 bases separated the two germline ends. CDR3 coding DNA: TGCGCCAGCAGCTTGGCCAGGGCCTCTGGGGCCAACGTCCTGACTTTC. Amino acids: CASSLARASGANVLTF.

This clone has just one count. This chain links TRBV12-5 with TRBJ2-3, with TRBD2 matching over 14 bases. Germline V gene data show CDR1 as LGHNT and CDR2 as FRNRAP. Germline trimming cut 1 base from V and 6 bases from J; bases unmatched to any gene: 9. The CDR3 covers 18 residues. The CDR3 coding sequence is TGTGCTAGTGGTTTGGAAGCTGGACTAGCGGGAGGTTCGGATACGCAGTATTTT. Its translation: CASGLEAGLAGGSDTQYF.

The V call is TRBV2, the J call TRBJ1-1; no clear D. Germline lookup yields CDR1 SNHLY and CDR2 FYNNEI. V lost 8 bases to trimming and J lost 0 bases, with 13 bases between them. The CDR3 length is 14 residues. This CDR3 reads CASPSSSVNTEAFF. CDR3 coding DNA: TGTGCCAGCCCGTCTTCCAGCGTGAACACTGAAGCTTTCTTT.

The chain uses TRBV27 and TRBJ1-1, with TRBD1 as a possible D gene (6 bases). V lost 8 bases to trimming and J lost 4 bases, with 14 bases between them. This CDR3 region has 13 residues. Germline V gives CDR1 MNHEY, CDR2 SMNVEV (reference sequence). CDR3 nucleotide sequence: TGTGCCAGCGGACAGACAATTAGCACTGAAGCTTTCTTT. This codes for CASGQTISTEAFF.